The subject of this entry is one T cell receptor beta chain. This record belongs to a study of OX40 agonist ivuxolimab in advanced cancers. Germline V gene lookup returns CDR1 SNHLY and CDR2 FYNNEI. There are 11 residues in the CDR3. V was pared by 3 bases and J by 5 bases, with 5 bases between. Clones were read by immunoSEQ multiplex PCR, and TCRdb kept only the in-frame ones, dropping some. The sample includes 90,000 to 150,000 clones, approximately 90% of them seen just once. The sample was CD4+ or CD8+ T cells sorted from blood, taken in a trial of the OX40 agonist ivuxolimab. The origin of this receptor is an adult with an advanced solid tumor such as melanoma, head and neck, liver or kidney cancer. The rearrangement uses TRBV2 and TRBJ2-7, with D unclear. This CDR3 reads CASSDQDEQYF. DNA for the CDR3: TGTGCCAGCAGTGATCAGGACGAGCAGTACTTC. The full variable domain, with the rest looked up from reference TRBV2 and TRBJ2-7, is EPEVTQTPSHQVTQMGQEVILRCVPISNHLYFYWYRQILGQKVEFLVSFYNNEISEKSEIFDDQFSVERPDGSNFTLKIRSTKLEDSAMYFCASSDQDEQYFGPGTRLTVT.